This TCR beta chain was sequenced during a study of radiotherapy plus CTLA-4 blockade in lung cancer. Study information: Of all patients, more than 15% responded objectively and about 34% showed disease control.

A note on this clone: Its matching antigen is unknown.

The CDR3 contains 14 residues. V lost 5 bases to trimming and J lost 7 bases; unmatched junction nucleotides: 5. The germline gives CDR1 SNHLY, CDR2 FYNNEI. CTLA-4 blockade using ipilimumab, together with focal radiation, was received by patients with chemo-refractory metastatic non-small-cell lung cancer. Some clones are missing from TCRdb's copy, which holds only in-frame ones; the method was immunoSEQ multiplex PCR. The sample lists tens of thousands of clones; more than 75% were seen once. Study-wide findings and caveats: With interferon-beta, early dynamics of blood T cell clones were reported to best predict response. Peripheral blood showed expansion of tumor-derived TCR clones after radiotherapy and ipilimumab.

This specimen consisted of peripheral blood, obtained from a patient treated with radiotherapy plus ipilimumab. This chain uses TRBV2 with TRBJ2-1, with 10 nucleotides matching TRBD2. This receptor was identified in a human donor with non-small cell lung cancer who had a complete response to radiotherapy plus ipilimumab. CDR3 nucleotide sequence: TGTGCCAGCAGTCCCTGGACTAGCGGTAATGAGCAGTTCTTC. It translates to CASSPWTSGNEQFF.